This is a list of T cell receptor beta chains from one sample in a study of cytomegalovirus exposure and HLA in healthy donors. Assay used: immunoSEQ multiplex PCR; TCRdb lists only in-frame clones, some missing. The sample lists approximately 150,000 clones, over 70% occurring once. Sequencing was done on a sample of PBMCs. Receptors were obtained from a male donor in good health and CMV-seronegative. Both conserved end residues are part of each CDR3. The D gene is left open where the match is weak. Not every row has a clone size; where given, it reads once, few, many or a size class.

V	size	D	J	DNA	CDR3
TRBV10-3	few	NA	TRBJ2-7	TGTGCCATCAGTGAGCGGGACTACGAGCAGTACTTC	CAISERDYEQYF
TRBV18	NA	NA	TRBJ2-7	TGTGCCAGCTCACCACCGGGACACAACTACGAGCAGTACTTC	CASSPPGHNYEQYF
TRBV14	NA	NA	TRBJ1-3	TGTGCCAGCAGCCACGGGACTCCTGGAAACACCATATATTTT	CASSHGTPGNTIYF
TRBV25-1	NA	TRBD1	TRBJ1-4	TGTGCCAGCAGTGAATTTTGGGACAGGGGCGCTGAAAAACTGTTTTTT	CASSEFWDRGAEKLFF
TRBV28	NA	NA	TRBJ2-1	TGTGCCAGCAGTACTTTAGATGCTGAGCAGTTCTTC	CASSTLDAEQFF
TRBV4-1	NA	NA	TRBJ2-2	TGCGCCAGCAGCAGTCTAGCCAACACCGGGGAGCTGTTTTTT	CASSSLANTGELFF
TRBV19	NA	TRBD1	TRBJ1-2	TGTGCCAGTAGCGGGACAGGGGGCTACTATGGCTACACCTTC	CASSGTGGYYGYTF
TRBV19	NA	NA	TRBJ1-1	TGTGCCAGTAGTATCGACAGGAAAACTGAAGCTTTCTTT	CASSIDRKTEAFF
TRBV4-1	NA	NA	TRBJ2-1	TGCGCCAGCAGCCAGCAAAGGGGGGGCAATGAGCAGTTCTTC	CASSQQRGGNEQFF
TRBV7-8	NA	NA	TRBJ2-2	TGTGCCAGCAGCTCGACAAACACCGGGGAGCTGTTTTTT	CASSSTNTGELFF
TRBV5-1	NA	TRBD1	TRBJ2-7	TGCGCCAGCAGGGGGACAGGGAAGTCGTCTGGCGAGCAGTACTTC	CASRGTGKSSGEQYF
TRBV5-1	once	TRBD1	TRBJ2-5	TGCGCCAGCAGCTTCGGGACAGGGGTTAAAGAGACCCAGTACTTC	CASSFGTGVKETQYF
TRBV10-3	NA	TRBD1	TRBJ1-2	TGTGCCATCAGCCCTCAGGGGGCTGATTATGCCTATGGCTACACCTTC	CAISPQGADYAYGYTF
TRBV2	NA	NA	TRBJ1-5	TGTGCCAGCAGTGGGGTCGGACAGTCCTACAATCAGCCCCAGCATTTT	CASSGVGQSYNQPQHF
TRBV5-8	NA	TRBD2	TRBJ2-5	TGTGCCAGCAGCTCGGGCCGGGACTATTCCGAGACCCAGTACTTC	CASSSGRDYSETQYF
TRBV30	NA	NA	TRBJ1-1	TGTGCCTGGAGTCCTCTTGGGGGGGCGTTTTCCGAAGCTTTCTTT	CAWSPLGGAFSEAFF
TRBV7-2	NA	TRBD1	TRBJ2-1	TGTGCCAGCAGCCGAGATGGGACAGGGGGCGGTCGGTACAATGAGCAGTTCTTC	CASSRDGTGGGRYNEQFF
TRBV19	NA	NA	TRBJ1-1	TGTGCCAGTATGATGGGGGCCACTGAAGCTTTCTTT	CASMMGATEAFF
TRBV7-3	once	NA	TRBJ1-2	TGTGCCAGCGGCAAAGGGGCTAACTATGGCTACACCTTC	CASGKGANYGYTF
TRBV7-2	NA	TRBD1	TRBJ1-2	TGTGCCAGCAGCTTAGCCGGGACAGGGTACTATGGCTACACCTTC	CASSLAGTGYYGYTF
TRBV7-2	NA	NA	TRBJ1-1	TGTGCCAGCAGCTTAATTGCCCTCGGAGCTTTCTTT	CASSLIALGAFF
TRBV7-9	NA	TRBD1	TRBJ1-5	TGTTCCAGCAGCCCCGGGACAGGTCATACTCAGCCCCAGCATTTT	CSSSPGTGHTQPQHF
TRBV25-1	NA	TRBD1	TRBJ1-2	TGTGCCAGCATGTCCCGAACCACAGGGGGCGTGCAAACCTTC	CASMSRTTGGVQTF
TRBV28	NA	NA	TRBJ2-7	TGTGCCAGCAGACTTAAATCGGGACTACAGGGTTCCTACGAGCAGTACTTC	CASRLKSGLQGSYEQYF
TRBV5-4	NA	TRBD2	TRBJ2-1	TGTGCCAGCAGCTTGGATAGCGGGGGGAAGAATGAGCAGTTCTTC	CASSLDSGGKNEQFF
TRBV2	NA	TRBD1	TRBJ1-2	TGTGCCAGCAGTGGACAGGGGACTAACTATGGCTACACCTTC	CASSGQGTNYGYTF
TRBV10-3	NA	NA	TRBJ1-1	TGTGCCACCATGGGGGGGCAGGGGAACACTGAAGCTTTCTTT	CATMGGQGNTEAFF
TRBV5-1	NA	TRBD2	TRBJ2-5	TGCGCCAGCAGCTTGGCCGGCGGGGGGGCGGAGACCCAGTACTTC	CASSLAGGGAETQYF
TRBV5-4	NA	TRBD1	TRBJ2-6	TGTGCCAGCAGCTTGGGACAGGGGCTATACTCTGGGGCCAACGTCCTGACTTTC	CASSLGQGLYSGANVLTF
TRBV19	NA	TRBD1	TRBJ1-3	TGTGCCACCGCTGGACAGGCCTACTCTGGAAACACCATATATTTT	CATAGQAYSGNTIYF
TRBV10-3	NA	NA	TRBJ1-2	TGTGCCATCAGTGAGTATACCCGGAACTATGGCTACACCTTC	CAISEYTRNYGYTF